This passage covers 25 T cell receptor beta chains from one sample sequenced in a study of T-cell reconstitution after alpha-beta-depleted transplantation in children (TCRdb year 2016). The library relied on PCR. The instrument given in TCRdb is Illumina HiSeq 2500. To normalize quantification of the TCRbeta repertoire, the TCR libraries were built with molecular barcoding that relied on unique molecular identifiers. The raw public reads went through TCRdb reprocessing: fastp at Q25, MiXCR clone calling, in-frame beta chains kept. Duplicate CDR3 protein sequences are folded into a single record with the most common DNA and genes. This sample lists fewer than 400,000 distinct CDR3 sequences; roughly 22% were detected once. The ten most abundant clones make up around 3.9% of the sample. The sample here was PBMCs from the stem cell graft donor, taken from the stem cell graft. These receptors were obtained from a human donor who donated a stem cell graft to a child with acute myeloid leukemia.

The DNA of the CDR3 is TGTGCCAGCGGTAGACAAGGGCATACGCAGTATTTT. Translating gives CASGRQGHTQYF. This chain links TRBV28 with TRBJ2-3; D gene uncertain. With 8 bases removed from V and 7 bases from J, the gap between germline ends came to 13 bases. The CDR3 has 12 amino acids. Germline values: CDR1 MDHEN, CDR2 SYDVKM.

This clonotype was seen a handful of times. The chain employs TRBV29-1 and TRBJ2-2, with 13 bases aligning to TRBD2. CDR1 is SQVTM and CDR2 is ANQGSEA in the germline V gene. With V trimmed by 3 bases and J by 7 bases, 8 bases remained unmatched. There are 16 residues in the CDR3. CDR3 DNA: TGCAGCGTTGATCTCGGACTAGCGGGAGCGGTCGGGGAGCTGTTTTTT. Its translation is CSVDLGLAGAVGELFF.

The gene calls are TRBV27 and TRBJ1-6; TRBD1 matches 7 bases. The J segment lost 7 bases and the V segment lost 3 bases, leaving 6 bases of the junction unmatched. Germline V CDR1 and CDR2: MNHEY, SMNVEV (reference sequence). CDR3 length equals 15 residues. CDR3 in DNA: TGTGCCAGCAGTTTCGGGGGCAGGGGGAATTCACCCCTCCACTTT. Its protein is CASSFGGRGNSPLHF.

The rearrangement joins TRBV27 to TRBJ2-7; D possibly matches TRBD1 or TRBD2 (6 bases each). The CDR3 runs to 14 residues. Between the trimmed V and J ends, which lost 5 bases and 0 bases, there was a span of 11 bases. CDR1 is MNHEY and CDR2 is SMNVEV in the germline V gene (reference sequence). The CDR3 nucleotides read TGTGCCAGCAGTCTGAGGGGGGACTCCTACGAGCAGTACTTC. Protein: CASSLRGDSYEQYF.

V usage is TRBV6-2 or TRBV6-3 and J usage is TRBJ2-2; D gene unclear. Germline-derived CDR1 and CDR2 are MNHEY and SVGEGT. V lost 2 bases and J 5 bases, leaving 12 bases between the germline ends. This CDR3 spans 15 amino acids. The CDR3 loop is CASSYRWKATGELFF. CDR3 DNA: TGTGCCAGCAGTTACCGATGGAAGGCGACCGGGGAGCTGTTTTTT.

The V call is TRBV4-3, the J call TRBJ1-2; D possibly corresponds to TRBD1 (5 bases). V was shortened by 0 bases and J by 7 bases, with 15 bases between the two germline ends. This CDR3 has 15 residues. CDR1 is LGHNA and CDR2 is YSLEER in the germline V gene. CDR3 region: CASSQDRGRVGGYTF. The CDR3 DNA reads TGCGCCAGCAGCCAAGATCGGGGCAGGGTGGGTGGCTACACCTTC.

The V gene is TRBV20-1, the J gene TRBJ2-7, with 7 bases aligning to TRBD1. Losses at the gene ends were 3 bases for V and 0 bases for J; bases not matched to a gene: 8. This CDR3 has 15 amino acids. CDR1 and CDR2 from the germline V gene are DFQATT and SNEGSKA (reference sequence). CDR3 sequence reads: CSASPAAGGSYEQYF. The CDR3 DNA reads TGCAGTGCTAGCCCTGCCGCAGGGGGCTCCTACGAGCAGTACTTC.

This rearrangement joins TRBV5-1 to TRBJ2-6, with TRBD1 identical over 9 bases. This CDR3 has 20 amino acids. Germline loops: CDR1 SGHRS, CDR2 YFSETQ. The junction had 10 bases not matched to a gene; V was cut back by 0 bases and J by 0 bases. The CDR3 DNA reads TGCGCCAGCAGCTTGGGACCTCCGGGACAGGGTGTCTCTGGGGCCAACGTCCTGACTTTC. Translated, it gives CASSLGPPGQGVSGANVLTF.

This sequence joins TRBV20-1 and TRBJ2-7; TRBD2 agrees at 8 bases. This CDR3 contains 14 residues. Per the germline V gene, CDR1 is DFQATT and CDR2 is SNEGSKA (reference sequence). DNA for the CDR3: TGCAGCCCCGTCCGTCTAGCGGGCGGGTACGAGCAGTACTTC. This sequence encodes CSPVRLAGGYEQYF.

This clonotype was recorded a few times. This chain uses TRBV5-1 with TRBJ1-1; tentative D call: TRBD1 (5 bases). The CDR3 length is 16 residues. The germline V gene has CDR1 SGHRS and CDR2 YFSETQ. V was clipped by 4 bases and J by 4 bases, with 20 bases between them. The CDR3 sequence is CASSVDRGLGVTEAFF. The CDR3 nucleotides read TGCGCCAGCAGCGTGGACCGGGGATTGGGGGTCACTGAAGCTTTCTTT.

This sequence joins TRBV12-3 or TRBV12-4 and TRBJ2-5; 9 bases map to TRBD2. This CDR3 is 20 amino acids long. The J segment lost 4 bases and the V segment lost 5 bases, leaving 23 bases of the junction unmatched. This CDR3 reads CASSLIPPGKAGGLGETQYF. The CDR3 DNA reads TGTGCCAGCAGTCTAATCCCGCCGGGGAAAGCGGGAGGTCTTGGAGAGACCCAGTACTTC.

The V call is TRBV28, the J call TRBJ1-1, with a tentative D call TRBD1 (6 bases). V was trimmed by 9 bases and J by 1 base, leaving 12 bases between them. The CDR3 contains 13 residues. Germline V gene data show CDR1 as MDHEN and CDR2 as SYDVKM. The CDR3 DNA is TGTGCCAGTGGTGGCAGGGGGAACACTGAAGCTTTCTTT. This codes for CASGGRGNTEAFF. The full variable domain, in which reference TRBV28 and TRBJ1-1 provide the parts outside the CDR3, is DVKVTQSSRYLVKRTGEKVFLECVQDMDHENMFWYRQDPGLGLRLIYFSYDVKMKEKGDIPEGYSVSREKKERFSLILESASTNQTSMYLCASGGRGNTEAFFGQGTRLTVV.

This clonotype was counted at least ten times. The chain couples TRBV7-6 to TRBJ1-5; D not certain. The V end lost 1 base, the J end lost 3 bases, and 13 bases lay between the germline ends. The V gene's germline CDR1 is SGHVS and CDR2 FNYEAQ. This CDR3 has 16 residues. DNA for the CDR3: TGTGCCAGCAGCTTAGGATCTATGGGTGACAATCAGCCCCAGCATTTT. Translated, it gives CASSLGSMGDNQPQHF.

The chain recombines TRBV4-3 with TRBJ2-7, with 10 bases that match TRBD2. The J segment lost 4 bases and the V segment lost 0 bases, leaving 9 bases of the junction unmatched. CDR1 and CDR2 (germline): LGHNA, YSLEER. The CDR3 is 17 residues long. CDR3 region: CASSQDHRAGGFYEQYF. Here the CDR3 DNA reads TGCGCCAGCAGCCAAGATCATCGAGCGGGAGGGTTTTACGAGCAGTACTTC.

The sample holds many counts of this clonotype. This chain connects TRBV24-1 to TRBJ2-1; TRBD2 matches 9 bases. CDR3 size: 15 residues. Losses at the gene ends were 3 bases for V and 9 bases for J; bases not matched to a gene: 8. Germline loops: CDR1 KGHDR, CDR2 SFDVKD. The CDR3 is CATSDGGRASIEQFF. The CDR3, as DNA: TGTGCCACCAGTGATGGCGGGAGGGCCTCTATTGAGCAGTTCTTC.

This clonotype showed up many times. The chain carries TRBV29-1 and TRBJ2-1; D gene ambiguous. This CDR3 has 13 amino acids. V lost 7 bases, J lost 0 bases, and 10 bases lay in between. Germline V gives CDR1 SQVTM, CDR2 ANQGSEA. CDR3 in DNA: TGCAGCGCCGGTGGGGACTCCTACAATGAGCAGTTCTTC. Its protein product is CSAGGDSYNEQFF.

CDR3 sequence (DNA): TGTGCCAGCAGCTTCCCCGCGTCGGATACGCAGTATTTT. Its translation: CASSFPASDTQYF. The chain is built from TRBV5-5 and TRBJ2-3; D remains unclear. The ends were cut back, 2 bases at V and 6 bases at J, with 10 bases in the middle. Germline assignment: CDR1 SGHKS and CDR2 YYEKEE (reference sequence). The CDR3 is made up of 13 amino acids.

This clonotype appeared many times. This sequence joins TRBV20-1 and TRBJ2-1; 12 nucleotides align to TRBD2. The length of the CDR3 is 17 residues. Trimming took 0 bases from V and 11 from J; bases not matched to a gene: 14. Germline loops: CDR1 DFQATT, CDR2 SNEGSKA (reference sequence). The CDR3 nucleotides are TGCAGTGCTAGAGATCCAACGACTAGCGGGAGTTTCGGGAAGCAGTTCTTC. Translating gives CSARDPTTSGSFGKQFF.

This clonotype has a handful of counts. The chain recombines TRBV29-1 with TRBJ2-7; no clear D. The CDR3 has 12 amino acids. V lost 6 bases and J lost 5, with 14 bases in between. Looked up from germline, CDR1 is SQVTM and CDR2 is ANQGSEA. The CDR3 DNA is TGCAGCGTATCTACGGACGGTCACGAGCAGTACTTC. Protein product: CSVSTDGHEQYF.

The CDR3: CASSQGEAYGYTF. The CDR3 DNA follows: TGTGCCAGCAGTCAAGGGGAAGCCTATGGCTACACCTTC. The chain is built from TRBV12-3 or TRBV12-4 and TRBJ1-2, with a possible D match to TRBD1 (5 bases). This CDR3 has 13 amino acids. V shed 5 bases and J shed 4 bases, with 11 bases lying between them.

This clonotype was observed many times. The chain joins TRBV28 to TRBJ2-1; D is unresolved. Trimming removed 0 bases at V and 10 bases at J, with 16 bases between. The CDR3 contains 15 residues. Germline CDR1 MDHEN, CDR2 SYDVKM. CDR3 sequence: CASSLWIGGEAEQFF. The CDR3 DNA reads TGTGCCAGCAGTTTATGGATCGGTGGGGAAGCGGAGCAGTTCTTC.

The genes are TRBV10-3 and TRBJ1-2; a possible D gene is TRBD1 (6 bases). Trimming removed 2 bases from V and 4 bases from J, with 20 bases in between. Germline CDR1 and CDR2: ENHRY and SYGVKD. The CDR3 totals 17 residues. In DNA, the CDR3 is TGTGCCATCAGTGAGGGCGGCGTTGGACAGCAAATCTATGGCTACACCTTC. It encodes CAISEGGVGQQIYGYTF.

This clonotype has only a few counts. V and J are TRBV6-1 and TRBJ2-7; 10 nucleotides line up with TRBD1. Trimming removed 8 bases from V and 3 bases from J; junction bases left unmatched: 7. Germline CDR1 reads MNHNS; CDR2 reads SASEGT. CDR3 size: 14 residues. In nucleotides, the CDR3 is TGTGCCAGCTTCTCGAGGGACAGGGGCTACGAGCAGTACTTC. It specifies CASFSRDRGYEQYF.

The rearrangement links TRBV6-1 to TRBJ2-2; 9 bases agree with TRBD1. From germline, CDR1 is MNHNS and CDR2 SASEGT. V lost 5 bases, J lost 7 bases, and 8 bases stayed unmatched. The CDR3 extends over 15 amino acids. The CDR3 is CASSLRTGDYGELFF. In DNA, the CDR3 is TGTGCCAGCAGTCTCCGGACAGGGGATTACGGGGAGCTGTTTTTT.

The chain couples TRBV5-1 to TRBJ2-3; 12 bases match TRBD2. With V trimmed by 5 bases and J by 0 bases, 4 bases remained unmatched. The CDR3 covers 16 residues. Germline V lookup: CDR1 SGHRS, CDR2 YFSETQ. The DNA of the CDR3 is TGCGCCAGCAGGGTAGGACTAGCGGGAAGCACAGATACGCAGTATTTT. Protein: CASRVGLAGSTDTQYF.